This T cell receptor beta chain was documented in a study of cytomegalovirus exposure and HLA in healthy donors. Across the study: The same platform was used for the roughly 120 validation repertoires and the approximately 670 first-cohort repertoires, a later analysis reported.

Clones were sequenced by immunoSEQ multiplex PCR, and TCRdb holds only the in-frame ones, with some missing. The sample yields around 56,000 clones, 93% seen once. The study's findings and limits: In the roughly 120 validation repertoires, a later analysis found that first-cohort TCR clusters tended to co-occur. Rare TCR sequences predominated, though certain public TCRs were found in many donors.

CDR1 and CDR2 from the germline V gene are SGHVS and FQNEAQ. The V segment lost 4 bases and the J segment 2 bases; nucleotides outside the gene matches: 9. The CDR3 totals 16 residues. For this clone: Its matching antigen is unknown.

The V and J genes are TRBV7-8 and TRBJ2-3; 7 bases are shared with TRBD1. The receptor's source is a woman in her late teens or twenties in good health and CMV-seropositive. What was sequenced was PBMCs. The CDR3 protein is CASSSRPGTDTDTQYF. Here the CDR3 DNA reads TGTGCCAGCAGCTCACGACCCGGGACAGACACAGATACGCAGTATTTT.